Listed here are 3 T cell receptor beta chains from one sample, sequenced in a study of blood T cell repertoires in COVID-19. Data came from immunoSEQ multiplex PCR; TCRdb stores just in-frame clones and leaves some out. The sample gives approximately 150,000 clones, 65% to 90% of which show up once; about a tenth is in the top ten. Sample: peripheral blood. Receptor source: a man aged 60-69 years with active or convalescent COVID-19.

This rearrangement joins TRBV2 to TRBJ2-1; 9 positions match TRBD2. The CDR3 extends over 15 amino acids. Germline V gives CDR1 SNHLY, CDR2 FYNNEI. Trimming cost V 7 bases and J 8 bases; bases outside gene matches: 12. In nucleotides, the CDR3 is TGTGCCAGCACCCAAAGGGCGGGGGGGCCGTATGAGCAGTTCTTC. It is translated as CASTQRAGGPYEQFF.

This clone has only a few counts. V is TRBV4-1 and J is TRBJ1-1, with a possible D match to TRBD1 (6 bases). Germline CDR1 and CDR2: MGHRA and YSYEKL. This CDR3 comprises 15 residues. Deletions cut 1 base from V and 0 bases from J, with 9 bases between. The CDR3 DNA reads TGCGCCAGCAGCCAAGGGGGGACACTGAACACTGAAGCTTTCTTT. It specifies CASSQGGTLNTEAFF.

This clone was detected only once. The V gene is TRBV19, the J gene TRBJ1-5; maybe TRBD1 (6 bases). Germline values: CDR1 LNHDA, CDR2 SQIVND (reference sequence). The CDR3 runs 15 residues. Trimming took 0 bases from V and 4 from J, leaving 10 bases between them. Here the CDR3 reads CASSIEGAGNQPQHF. CDR3 nucleotides: TGTGCCAGTAGTATAGAGGGGGCTGGGAATCAGCCCCAGCATTTT.